This T cell receptor (beta chain) emerged from a study of T cell responses to AZD1222 COVID-19 vaccine. Clones were read by immunoSEQ multiplex PCR, and TCRdb kept only the in-frame ones, dropping some. The table has some 130,000 clones, 88% seen once; the top ten hold roughly 7.4%. Germline V gene data show CDR1 as MNHNS and CDR2 as SASEGT. The CDR3 consists of 16 residues. V lost 8 bases to trimming and J lost 7 bases; unmatched junction nucleotides: 9. The TCR originated in an adult in good health. The sequences come from peripheral blood, collected on day 0 of AZD1222 vaccination. The chain uses TRBV6-1 and TRBJ1-6; TRBD1 aligns across 12 bases. CDR3 amino acids: CASCGGQGARNSPLHF. CDR3 bases: TGTGCCAGCTGTGGGGGACAGGGGGCAAGAAATTCACCCCTCCACTTT.